The 17 T cell receptor beta chains below all came from one sample that was sequenced in a study of T cell repertoires in ileal Crohn's disease. Profiled with immunoSEQ multiplex PCR; TCRdb holds only in-frame clones, not every one. There are approximately 30,000 clones in the sample; around four fifths occur only once, and over 15% lies in the top ten. The material sequenced was ileal tissue. Source of these receptors: an adult with Crohn's disease.

The V gene is TRBV13, the J gene TRBJ2-1, with a weak D call TRBD2 (6 bases). CDR3 length equals 15 residues. Germline CDR1 PRHDT, CDR2 FYEKMQ (reference sequence). With 5 bases removed from V and 0 bases from J, the gap between germline ends came to 11 bases. In nucleotides, the CDR3 is TGTGCCAGCAGCCGCCGGACTACCTCCTACAATGAGCAGTTCTTC. This translates into CASSRRTTSYNEQFF. The variable domain in full, with the rest retrieved from reference TRBV13 and TRBJ2-1, is AAGVIQSPRHLIKEKRETATLKCYPIPRHDTVYWYQQGPGQDPQFLISFYEKMQSDKGSIPDRFSAQQFSDYHSELNMSSLELGDSALYFCASSRRTTSYNEQFFGPGTRLTVL.

This clone was recorded once. The rearrangement links TRBV6-1 to TRBJ1-2; D perhaps matches TRBD1 (6 bases). With 2 bases removed from V and 0 bases from J, the gap between germline ends came to 7 bases. Germline loops: CDR1 MNHNS, CDR2 SASEGT. The CDR3 extends over 14 amino acids. The CDR3 DNA is TGTGCCAGCAGTGAATACAGGGCTAACTATGGCTACACCTTC. It translates to CASSEYRANYGYTF.

V gene TRBV18 combines with J gene TRBJ1-1; 8 bases align to TRBD1. Germline CDR1 reads KGHSH; CDR2 reads LQKENI. V shed 0 bases, J shed 5 bases, and the junction held 5 bases outside the gene matches. There are 15 residues in the CDR3. The CDR3 nucleotides read TGTGCCAGCTCACCACCGCAGGGGGCGTATACTGAAGCTTTCTTT. Residues: CASSPPQGAYTEAFF. The complete variable domain, with remaining parts taken from reference TRBV18 and TRBJ1-1, reads NAGVMQNPRHLVRRRGQEARLRCSPMKGHSHVYWYRQLPEEGLKFMVYLQKENIIDESGMPKERFSAEFPKEGPSILRIQQVVRGDSAAYFCASSPPQGAYTEAFFGQGTRLTVV.

This clone occurred once. The genes are TRBV4-2 and TRBJ2-3; TRBD2 aligns across 7 bases. The CDR3 consists of 15 residues. Germline V gene data show CDR1 as LGHNA and CDR2 as YNFKEQ. The ends lost 2 bases at V and 4 bases at J; junction bases unmatched: 6. For the CDR3, the DNA is TGTGCCAGCAGCCAACGGGGGGAATACTCAGATACGCAGTATTTT. Its protein is CASSQRGEYSDTQYF.

The chain carries TRBV11-2 and TRBJ2-7, with D tentatively TRBD1 (5 bases). V was cut by 5 bases and J by 0 bases, with 11 bases left in between. Germline V gene lookup returns CDR1 SGHAT and CDR2 FQNNGV. This CDR3 has 14 amino acids. The CDR3 loop is CASSKQVTSYEQYF. The CDR3 nucleotides are TGTGCCAGCAGCAAACAGGTGACCTCCTACGAGCAGTACTTC.

This clone was counted a few times. V is TRBV6-5 and J is TRBJ1-6; 7 positions match TRBD1. V trimming: 6 bases; J trimming: 7 bases; junction bases outside the gene matches: 9. CDR3 length equals 15 residues. Germline V gives CDR1 MNHEY, CDR2 SVGAGI. CDR3 loop: CASSRGQAFNSPLHF. In nucleotides, the CDR3 is TGTGCCAGCAGCCGCGGACAGGCTTTCAATTCACCCCTCCACTTT.

This chain joins TRBV30 and TRBJ2-3, with D possibly being TRBD2 (6 bases). The ends were cut back, 0 bases at V and 3 bases at J, with 7 bases in the middle. This CDR3 spans 13 amino acids. The germline V gene has CDR1 GTSNPN and CDR2 SVGIG (reference sequence). CDR3 sequence reads: CAWSVAGTDTQYF. In DNA form, the CDR3 reads TGTGCCTGGAGTGTTGCGGGGACAGATACGCAGTATTTT.

CDR3 DNA sequence: TGTGCCAGCAGCGCCCTTGGAGCGGGGCTTGGGGGTGAGCAGTTCTTC. Translated: CASSALGAGLGGEQFF. The rearrangement joins TRBV7-3 to TRBJ2-1; 7 bases align to TRBD2. CDR1 is SGHTA and CDR2 is FQGTGA in the germline V gene. Trimming cost V 5 bases and J 9 bases; bases outside gene matches: 16. The CDR3 extends over 16 amino acids. Looking up the rest from reference TRBV7-3 and TRBJ2-1 gives the full variable domain: GAGVSQTPSNKVTEKGKYVELRCDPISGHTALYWYRQSLGQGPEFLIYFQGTGAADDSGLPNDRFFAVRPEGSVSTLKIQRTERGDSAVYLCASSALGAGLGGEQFFGPGTRLTVL.

The table lists this clone with a few counts. The chain employs TRBV7-8 and TRBJ2-1; 7 bases line up with TRBD1. Trimming cost V 7 bases and J 4 bases; bases outside gene matches: 4. The length of the CDR3 is 13 residues. Germline-derived CDR1 and CDR2 are SGHVS and FQNEAQ. CDR3 protein: CASTLGQYNEQFF. CDR3 nucleotides: TGTGCCAGCACCTTGGGACAGTACAATGAGCAGTTCTTC.

J is TRBJ1-6 and V is TRBV18; D gene unclear. Trimming took 0 bases from V and 10 from J, leaving 10 bases between them. The CDR3 totals 14 residues. Germline V CDR1 and CDR2: KGHSH, LQKENI. As DNA, the CDR3 is TGTGCCAGCTCACCACCTACGGTGGGCTCACCCCTCCACTTT. It codes for CASSPPTVGSPLHF.

A single count supports this clone. V is TRBV18 and J is TRBJ2-2; 12 nucleotides match TRBD1. The CDR3 length is 17 residues. Trimming took 3 bases from V and 3 from J; bases not matched to a gene: 5. Germline V gene sequence: CDR1 KGHSH, CDR2 LQKENI. CDR3 protein: CASSPGDRGPDTGELFF. CDR3 nucleotides: TGTGCCAGCTCACCGGGGGACAGGGGGCCGGACACCGGGGAGCTGTTTTTT.

The V call is TRBV6-1, the J call TRBJ1-1; no clear D gene. Germline loops: CDR1 MNHNS, CDR2 SASEGT. There are 14 residues in the CDR3. The germline V and J ends were trimmed by 5 bases and 4 bases, with 14 bases remaining between them. CDR3: CASSIYRESTEAFF. The CDR3 DNA sequence: TGTGCCAGCAGTATTTATCGGGAAAGCACTGAAGCTTTCTTT.

The chain is built from TRBV2 and TRBJ1-6, with D possibly being TRBD1 (5 bases). CDR3 length: 15 residues. CDR1 and CDR2 (germline): SNHLY, FYNNEI. Trimming took off 5 bases at V and 8 bases at J, with 16 bases between the two ends. The CDR3 loop is CASSYRDGGYSPLHF. The CDR3 coding sequence is TGTGCCAGCAGTTACCGGGACGGGGGATATTCACCCCTCCACTTT.

The chain has TRBV27 and TRBJ2-7, with TRBD1 as a possible D gene (5 bases). Germline-derived CDR1 and CDR2 are MNHEY and SMNVEV (reference sequence). Trimming took off 4 bases at V and 2 bases at J, with 12 bases between the two ends. The CDR3 length is 14 residues. The CDR3 DNA reads as TGTGCCAGCAGTTACCTCGACAGTACCTACGAGCAGTACTTC. As protein: CASSYLDSTYEQYF.

This rearrangement joins TRBV28 to TRBJ1-2; 8 nucleotides agree with TRBD1. CDR1 MDHEN and CDR2 SYDVKM come from the germline V gene. The V segment lost 6 bases and the J segment 6 bases; nucleotides outside the gene matches: 6. The CDR3 has 13 amino acids. The CDR3 reads CASSSGQGHGYTF. CDR3 sequence (DNA): TGTGCCAGCAGCTCCGGACAGGGCCATGGCTACACCTTC.

The CDR3 is CASSDGGGSVYGYTF. As DNA, the CDR3 is TGTGCCAGCAGTGACGGTGGAGGCAGCGTTTATGGCTACACCTTC. V usage is TRBV25-1 and J usage is TRBJ1-2; D is uncertain. Per germline, CDR1 MGHDK and CDR2 SYGVNS. This CDR3 has 15 residues. V shed 3 bases and J shed 5 bases, with 16 bases lying between them.

This clone was recorded a few times. The rearrangement uses TRBV4-1 and TRBJ2-3, with D possibly matching TRBD2 (6 bases). CDR1 and CDR2 (germline): MGHRA, YSYEKL. The V end was cut by 5 bases, the J end by 6 bases, with 12 bases between. This CDR3 region has 13 residues. The CDR3 bases are TGCGCCAGCAGCACCCTTCTAGCGGATACGCAGTATTTT. Amino acid sequence: CASSTLLADTQYF.